These 32 T cell receptor beta chains share one sample of origin, sequenced in a study of cytomegalovirus exposure and HLA in healthy donors. The PCR contained 60 Vbeta and 13 Jbeta primers. The method was immunoSEQ multiplex PCR; TCRdb's version includes in-frame clones alone and lacks a portion of them. The data show around 100,000 clones, over 60% seen once. Material for sequencing was PBMCs. Receptors originate from a woman between 40 and 55 years old in good health and CMV-seropositive.

The genes are TRBV7-2 and TRBJ2-1; possibly TRBD2 for D (5 bases). The CDR3 is made up of 12 amino acids. Trimming stripped 8 bases from V and 9 bases from J, with 14 bases between. Germline assignment: CDR1 SGHTA and CDR2 FQGNSA. In nucleotides, the CDR3 is TGTGCCAGCGGCCTCTTCGCGGGTGAGCAGTTCTTC. It yields the protein CASGLFAGEQFF.

The chain is built from TRBV2 and TRBJ1-1; 8 bases are shared with TRBD1. In germline, CDR1 is SNHLY, CDR2 FYNNEI. The V segment lost 2 bases and the J segment 2 bases; nucleotides outside the gene matches: 4. The CDR3 runs 15 residues. This chain's CDR3 is CASSENGQGNTEAFF. As DNA, the CDR3 is TGTGCCAGCAGTGAAAACGGACAGGGTAACACTGAAGCTTTCTTT.

The chain combines TRBV10-3 with TRBJ2-7, with 9 bases aligning to TRBD2. The CDR3 length is 15 residues. CDR1 and CDR2 from the germline V gene are ENHRY and SYGVKD. Trimming took 6 bases from V and 2 from J; bases not matched to a gene: 8. CDR3 DNA: TGTGCCATCAGCTCCGGACTAGCGTTAACCTACGAGCAGTACTTC. Protein sequence: CAISSGLALTYEQYF.

V is TRBV7-8 and J is TRBJ2-7; D is uncertain. The V gene lost 3 bases and the J gene lost 6 bases, with 12 bases spanning the gap. Germline CDR1 is SGHVS and CDR2 is FQNEAQ. The CDR3 runs to 13 residues. The CDR3: CASSFLQLPEQYF. CDR3 bases: TGTGCCAGCAGCTTCCTACAGTTACCCGAGCAGTACTTC.

The V call is TRBV4-1, the J call TRBJ2-3, with 10 bases fitting TRBD2. This CDR3 spans 16 amino acids. V was pared by 1 base and J by 2 bases, with 3 bases of the junction left unmatched. CDR1 MGHRA and CDR2 YSYEKL come from the germline V gene. Here the CDR3 reads CASSQGTSGNTDTQYF. In nucleotides, the CDR3 is TGCGCCAGCAGCCAAGGGACTAGCGGAAACACAGATACGCAGTATTTT.

This chain joins TRBV11-3 and TRBJ2-7; D remains unclear. V was shortened by 5 bases and J by 2 bases, with 4 bases between the two germline ends. The length of the CDR3 is 11 residues. Germline V gene data show CDR1 as SGHNT and CDR2 as YENEEA. This chain's CDR3 is CASSTTYEQYF. CDR3 in DNA: TGTGCCAGCAGCACAACCTACGAGCAGTACTTC.

This clone was counted once. The gene calls are TRBV5-5 and TRBJ1-5, with D perhaps TRBD1 (6 bases). Trimming left V 1 base short and J 3 bases short, with 11 bases between. CDR1 SGHKS and CDR2 YYEKEE come from the germline V gene (reference sequence). The CDR3 runs to 15 residues. CDR3 loop: CASSLRGGLNQPQHF. For the CDR3, the DNA is TGTGCCAGCAGCTTGAGGGGGGGCCTCAATCAGCCCCAGCATTTT.

The chain is built from TRBV30 and TRBJ2-7, with a weak D call TRBD2 (6 bases). Germline CDR1 GTSNPN, CDR2 SVGIG (reference sequence). This CDR3 is 11 amino acids long. V was cut by 5 bases and J by 2 bases, with 7 bases left in between. The CDR3 region has the DNA TGTGCCTGGGCGGGACCCTACGAGCAGTACTTC. As protein: CAWAGPYEQYF.

This clone was detected only once. The rearrangement uses TRBV19 and TRBJ2-5; 10 bases match TRBD2. Germline V gene data show CDR1 as LNHDA and CDR2 as SQIVND (reference sequence). Trimming at V came to 8 bases and at J to 1 base, leaving 1 base not matched to a gene. The length of the CDR3 is 13 residues. CDR3 sequence reads: CASRTSGQETQYF. The CDR3 bases are TGTGCCAGTCGGACTAGCGGCCAAGAGACCCAGTACTTC.

CDR3 amino acids: CASSKGGVPETQYF. CDR3 DNA sequence: TGTGCCAGCAGCAAAGGCGGGGTCCCAGAGACCCAGTACTTC. The chain links TRBV7-3 to TRBJ2-5, with D tentatively TRBD2 (6 bases). V shed 5 bases and J shed 4 bases, with 14 bases lying between them. The CDR3 has 14 residues. Germline V lookup: CDR1 SGHTA, CDR2 FQGTGA.

This clone was observed a few times. This chain uses TRBV11-3 with TRBJ2-1; D is unresolved. This CDR3 has 13 residues. Trimming cost V 3 bases and J 5 bases, with 8 bases left between them. CDR1 and CDR2 from the germline V gene are SGHNT and YENEEA. CDR3 residues: CASSFEKNNEQFF. The CDR3, as DNA: TGTGCCAGCAGCTTTGAGAAAAACAATGAGCAGTTCTTC.

J is TRBJ2-1 and V is TRBV4-2; 9 nucleotides line up with TRBD1. CDR1 and CDR2 (germline): LGHNA, YNFKEQ. The CDR3 has 16 residues. J gave up 5 bases and V 0 bases, and 5 bases lay outside the gene matches. DNA for the CDR3: TGTGCCAGCAGCCAAGAAGAGGGACAGGGAGACAATGAGCAGTTCTTC. It codes for CASSQEEGQGDNEQFF.

Regarding this clone: Other DNA sequences of this sample code for an identical CDR3. The DNA of the CDR3 is TGTGCCAGCAGCTTGCCAATACAGGGGTGGGCGAACATTCAGTACTTC. Translation: CASSLPIQGWANIQYF. The rearrangement joins TRBV7-8 to TRBJ2-4, with 7 bases aligning to TRBD1. This CDR3 comprises 16 residues. Per germline, CDR1 SGHVS and CDR2 FQNEAQ. V trimming: 3 bases; J trimming: 7 bases; junction bases outside the gene matches: 12.

This CDR3 reads CASGLFQREINEQFF. The CDR3 DNA follows: TGTGCTAGTGGTTTGTTCCAGCGGGAGATCAATGAGCAGTTCTTC. The rearrangement uses TRBV12-5 and TRBJ2-1, with TRBD2 matching 8 bases. V lost 2 bases to trimming and J lost 6 bases; unmatched junction nucleotides: 6. This CDR3 has 15 amino acids. CDR1 is LGHNT, CDR2 FRNRAP, per germline. Variable domain in full (rest from reference TRBV12-5 and TRBJ2-1): DARVTQTPRHKVTEMGQEVTMRCQPILGHNTVFWYRQTMMQGLELLAYFRNRAPLDDSGMPKDRFSAEMPDATLATLKIQPSEPRDSAVYFCASGLFQREINEQFFGPGTRLTVL.

The rearrangement uses TRBV7-2 and TRBJ2-5; 7 nucleotides match TRBD2. The J call may not be correct, given that the DNA end is closer to TRBJ2-7. Per germline, CDR1 SGHTA and CDR2 FQGNSA. The length of the CDR3 is 15 residues. The CDR3 is CASSLASSGTYEQYF. The CDR3 region has the DNA TGTGCCAGCAGCTTAGCCTCTAGCGGAACCTACGAGCAGTACTTC.

This clone was seen a few times. The chain links TRBV11-3 to TRBJ2-5; TRBD1 matches at 7 bases. The length of the CDR3 is 15 residues. Germline loops: CDR1 SGHNT, CDR2 YENEEA. V lost 2 bases, J lost 5 bases, and 8 bases stayed unmatched. CDR3 nucleotides: TGTGCCAGCAGCTTACGTGACAGGGCTTGGGAGACCCAGTACTTC. Translation: CASSLRDRAWETQYF.

The chain combines TRBV11-1 with TRBJ2-1; 14 bases are a match to TRBD2. The length of the CDR3 is 17 residues. Trimming cost V 5 bases and J 9 bases; bases outside gene matches: 12. Germline lookup yields CDR1 SGHAT and CDR2 FQDESV (reference sequence). The DNA of the CDR3 is TGTGCCAGCAGCCTAGGGGCAGGGACTAGCGGGAGACTTGAGCAGTTCTTC. It translates to CASSLGAGTSGRLEQFF.

The CDR3 coding sequence is TGTGCCAGCCGACAGGGTAGCACCGGGGAGCTGTTTTTT. Residues: CASRQGSTGELFF. The chain is built from TRBV7-9 and TRBJ2-2; 7 positions match TRBD1. CDR3 length: 13 amino acids. Germline V gives CDR1 SEHNR, CDR2 FQNEAQ (reference sequence). Trimming at V came to 8 bases and at J to 4 bases, leaving 4 bases not matched to a gene. The full variable domain, with the rest looked up from reference TRBV7-9 and TRBJ2-2, is DTGVSQNPRHKITKRGQNVTFRCDPISEHNRLYWYRQTLGQGPEFLTYFQNEAQLEKSRLLSDRFSAERPKGSFSTLEIQRTEQGDSAMYLCASRQGSTGELFFGEGSRLTVL.

This clone has a handful of counts. The chain employs TRBV7-2 and TRBJ2-5, with a possible D match to TRBD2 (5 bases). Per germline, CDR1 SGHTA and CDR2 FQGNSA. V lost 5 bases to trimming and J lost 4 bases, with 17 bases between them. The CDR3 totals 15 residues. CDR3 amino acids: CASSPIGREAETQYF. In DNA, the CDR3 is TGTGCCAGCAGCCCGATCGGACGGGAAGCAGAGACCCAGTACTTC.

As DNA, the CDR3 is TGTGCCAGCAGATCCGGGACAGGGAGGTACACCTTC. Protein: CASRSGTGRYTF. V and J are TRBV9 and TRBJ1-2; 9 positions agree with TRBD1. V lost 5 bases and J lost 11; bases outside the gene matches: 7. Per germline, CDR1 SGDLS and CDR2 YYNGEE. This CDR3 comprises 12 residues.

The chain joins TRBV5-4 to TRBJ2-7; 13 bases match TRBD2. The V segment lost 4 bases and the J segment 7 bases; nucleotides outside the gene matches: 8. CDR3 size: 15 residues. The germline CDR1 and CDR2 sequences are SGHNT and YYREEE (reference sequence). CDR3 DNA: TGTGCCAGCAGCACCCGGACTAGCGGGAGTTGGGAGCAGTACTTC. It encodes CASSTRTSGSWEQYF.

The chain uses TRBV27 and TRBJ2-2; the match to TRBD2 covers 14 bases. Germline V gene data show CDR1 as MNHEY and CDR2 as SMNVEV (reference sequence). The CDR3 consists of 20 residues. V dropped 0 bases and J dropped 8; count of bases not matched to a gene: 14. The CDR3 coding sequence is TGTGCCAGCAGTTTATCGTCCGGAACGGGACTAGCGGGAGATGCAGGGGAGCTGTTTTTT. Translated: CASSLSSGTGLAGDAGELFF.

The rearrangement joins TRBV11-3 to TRBJ2-3; D is possibly TRBD2 (6 bases). The germline V gene encodes CDR1 SGHNT and CDR2 YENEEA. Between the trimmed V and J ends, which lost 1 base and 2 bases, there was a span of 10 bases. The CDR3 sequence is 15 residues long. The CDR3 sequence: CASSLGRGFTDTQYF. The CDR3 DNA reads TGTGCCAGCAGCTTAGGGCGGGGCTTCACAGATACGCAGTATTTT.

This chain connects TRBV6-4 to TRBJ2-5, with D unclear. The CDR3 contains 17 residues. The V end lost 0 bases, the J end lost 0 bases, and 14 bases lay between the germline ends. Looked up from germline, CDR1 is MRHNA and CDR2 is SNTAGT. The chain's CDR3 is CASSDSKRPMYQETQYF. The CDR3, as DNA: TGTGCCAGCAGTGACTCGAAGCGCCCCATGTACCAAGAGACCCAGTACTTC.

This rearrangement joins TRBV19 to TRBJ2-2, with a tentative D call TRBD1 (5 bases). The CDR3 extends over 14 amino acids. The germline V gene has CDR1 LNHDA and CDR2 SQIVND (reference sequence). Trimming shortened V by 3 bases and J by 6 bases, and 11 bases separated the two germline ends. CDR3 in amino acids: CASSMGPRSGELFF. In nucleotides, the CDR3 is TGTGCCAGTAGTATGGGGCCTCGGTCCGGGGAGCTGTTTTTT.

The chain carries TRBV7-2 and TRBJ2-5; TRBD1 is a possible D gene (5 bases). Germline CDR1 reads SGHTA; CDR2 reads FQGNSA. V gave up 0 bases and J gave up 1 base, with 6 bases separating them. The length of the CDR3 is 14 residues. The CDR3, as DNA: TGTGCCAGCAGCTTAGCGGGGCTCCAAGAGACCCAGTACTTC. It yields the protein CASSLAGLQETQYF.

DNA for the CDR3: TGTGCCACCAGAGGGGGTTATAGTGAAGCTTTCTTT. It codes for CATRGGYSEAFF. J is TRBJ1-1 and V is TRBV6-5, with D maybe TRBD1 (6 bases). Germline V gene sequence: CDR1 MNHEY, CDR2 SVGAGI. The germline V and J ends were trimmed by 10 bases and 7 bases, with 16 bases remaining between them. This CDR3 is built from 12 residues.

V is TRBV28 and J is TRBJ1-1, with D unclear. This CDR3 comprises 12 residues. The V end was cut by 1 base, the J end by 3 bases, with 3 bases between. Germline assignment: CDR1 MDHEN and CDR2 SYDVKM. CDR3 DNA sequence: TGTGCCAGCAGTTTATCCGACACTGAAGCTTTCTTT. This translates into CASSLSDTEAFF.

V and J are TRBV28 and TRBJ2-7, with D maybe TRBD2 (5 bases). CDR3 length equals 14 residues. V lost 7 bases to trimming and J lost 2 bases, with 15 bases between them. The germline V gene has CDR1 MDHEN and CDR2 SYDVKM. CDR3 coding DNA: TGTGCCAGCACCGCCGCAGGAGGCCCCTACGAGCAGTACTTC. Protein: CASTAAGGPYEQYF.

V and J are TRBV19 and TRBJ1-5, with D tentatively TRBD1 (5 bases). V dropped 7 bases and J dropped 6 bases, with 16 bases sitting between them. There are 14 residues in the CDR3. CDR1 and CDR2 from the germline V gene are LNHDA and SQIVND (reference sequence). As DNA, the CDR3 is TGTGCCAGTATCCGAGCGGGGGGTAGTCAGCCCCAGCATTTT. Translated: CASIRAGGSQPQHF.

This clone was detected once. The J gene is TRBJ1-4, the V gene TRBV19; tentative D call: TRBD1 (6 bases). The CDR3 is made up of 13 amino acids. Germline lookup yields CDR1 LNHDA and CDR2 SQIVND (reference sequence). V was trimmed by 10 bases and J by 8 bases, leaving 17 bases between them. CDR3 DNA: TGTGCCACCCCACAGGGAGTAAGGGAAAAACTGTTTTTT. Translation gives CATPQGVREKLFF.

In this sample, this clone turned up a few times. The chain couples TRBV19 to TRBJ2-1, with 8 bases matching TRBD1. This CDR3 spans 16 amino acids. The V and J ends lost 4 bases and 0 bases, in that order; junction bases with no gene match: 5. Germline V CDR1 and CDR2: LNHDA, SQIVND (reference sequence). CDR3 sequence reads: CASSKTGDGSYNEQFF. CDR3 coding DNA: TGTGCCAGTAGTAAGACAGGGGATGGCTCCTACAATGAGCAGTTCTTC.